This paragraph reports one T cell receptor (beta chain). Antigen: not known. The sample is drawn from a study of T cell repertoires in cytomegalovirus infection. Study-wide results and caveats: Cumulative public TCR beta family frequency identified CMV carriers with the relevant HLA. In two of eight donors, the top clonotype was HLA-C-restricted CMV-specific.

TCRdb reprocessed the reads via MiXCR and lists one record per CDR3 protein. The sample holds about 680,000 distinct CDR3 sequences; approximately 25% are singletons and the top ten take 6.5% to 10%. This receptor was obtained from a human donor in good health (CMV status not recorded). Some clones in this sample may be carry-over from other donors' samples. The sample consisted of CD8+ T cells from PBMCs.

The CDR3 spells CASSYRLAGGGDTQYF. CDR3 nucleotides: TGTGCCAGCAGTTATAGACTAGCGGGGGGCGGAGATACGCAGTATTTT. The chain joins TRBV6-2 or TRBV6-3 to TRBJ2-3, with 13 bases matching TRBD2. The CDR3 sequence is 16 residues long. Germline CDR1 and CDR2: MNHEY and SVGEGT. V lost 3 bases and J lost 5; bases outside the gene matches: 5.